What follows is one T cell receptor (beta chain) and its context. It lacks a known antigen. Qualities for individual bases were not recorded, and no much larger clone is one base off. The germline V gene supplies CDR1 SGHNT and CDR2 YENEEA. Its CDR3 holds 13 amino acids, cysteine through phenylalanine. Of all the DNA, just the CDR3 is kept, 39 bases in frame from base 1. Trimming removed 8 bases from V and 6 bases from J, leaving 11 bases between the germline ends. The sample belongs to a study of blood T cell repertoires in COVID-19 (TCRdb year 2020). Regarding the research as a whole: Samples covering the acute and convalescent phases of COVID-19 were provided by collaborators in the United States, Italy and Spain. The samples were drawn from the first 160 participants of the ongoing ImmuneRACE study and from some 1,300 subjects provided by 6 global collaborators. A de-identified subject ID, COVID-19 status, age in years and sex were almost always included in the sample metadata. A freely available public database, intended as a resource for researchers studying the immune response to SARS-CoV-2, is where the repertoires were released. The dataset comprised deeply sampled blood TCRbeta repertoires from subjects exposed to, actively infected with, or recovered from COVID-19. HLA class I and class II types, where available, came from metadata supplied by the sample provider rather than from assay-based typing. The prospective study material was composed of cDNA or gDNA derived from T cells, B-cell-depleted T cells, or PBMCs.

TCRbeta CDR3 regions were amplified from genomic DNA by means of the immunoSEQ Assay, a bias-controlled multiplex PCR. On the authors' methods: The number of nucleated cells in each sample was estimated from the amplification of reference gene primers within the assay. Sequence reads were collapsed and filtered to measure the absolute abundance of every unique TCRbeta CDR3 rearrangement. For each sample, productive Simpson clonality was calculated by taking the square root of Simpson's diversity index across productive rearrangements. TCRdb limited this immuneACCESS table to in-frame rearrangements with V and J called. A share of clones is missing; checked studies link under half to unresolved V genes, and the rest is unexplained. V and J calls and clone size are given by that table; D and trimming were obtained from the DNA. The sample profile shows some 300,000 clones; 89% of them were found once. About 9.4% of the sample belongs to the ten largest clones.

The paper as a whole reports these results and caveats: The quantity of clinical and demographic metadata differed by source and by participant and was supplied without curation.

Participants in the prospective study were enrolled through a virtual design, were aged about 18 to 100 years, and lived in roughly 26 United States geographic areas. Cohort assignment in the prospective study relied on participant-reported clinical history from a screening survey and a study questionnaire. Recovered participants in ImmuneRACE Cohort 3 were defined as having two consecutive negative NP/OP PCR tests, clearance from a healthcare professional, or resolution of symptoms. Each participant in the prospective study had whole blood, serum and a nasopharyngeal or oropharyngeal swab collected by mobile phlebotomists. Additional blood draws and questionnaires over an approximately two-month period could optionally be provided by prospective study participants. Before DNA extraction, blood samples from the prospective study were shipped at room temperature or frozen.

Specimen: PBMCs or T cells enriched from blood (not recorded which). This receptor chain uses TRBV11-3 and TRBJ1-6, with TRBD1 tentatively as D gene (5 bases match). The TCR comes from a woman in her thirties who had recovered from COVID-19. The nucleotides are TGTGCCAGCCGGCGGGGCCCTAATTCACCCCTCCACTTT. The encoded protein is CASRRGPNSPLHF.